One and the same sample provided the 8 T cell receptor beta chains below, sequenced in a study of cytomegalovirus exposure and HLA in healthy donors. Primers included in the PCR were 60 Vbeta and 13 Jbeta primers. Measured with immunoSEQ multiplex PCR; TCRdb has only the in-frame clones, and not every one. The sample yields approximately 150,000 clones, 80% seen once. Material for sequencing was PBMCs. The origin of the receptors is a young man in good health and CMV-seropositive.

DNA of the CDR3: TGTGCCAGCAGCGAAGGGGCGGGACTCGGAGACATTCAGTACTTC. Translating it yields CASSEGAGLGDIQYF. The gene calls are TRBV7-3 and TRBJ2-4; possible D gene TRBD2, 6 bases. This CDR3 contains 15 residues. Germline V gene data show CDR1 as SGHTA and CDR2 as FQGTGA. Trimming stripped 5 bases from V and 8 bases from J, with 19 bases between. Using reference TRBV7-3 and TRBJ2-4 for the parts outside the CDR3, the full variable domain is GAGVSQTPSNKVTEKGKYVELRCDPISGHTALYWYRQSLGQGPEFLIYFQGTGAADDSGLPNDRFFAVRPEGSVSTLKIQRTERGDSAVYLCASSEGAGLGDIQYFGAGTRLSVL.

J is TRBJ2-7 and V is TRBV4-1, with 9 bases aligning to TRBD1. J lost 2 bases, V lost 1 base, and 6 bases had no gene match. In germline, CDR1 is MGHRA, CDR2 YSYEKL. CDR3 length: 16 residues. The CDR3 sequence: CASSQATDRGAYEQYF. CDR3 nucleotide sequence: TGCGCCAGCAGCCAAGCAACGGACAGGGGCGCCTACGAGCAGTACTTC.

The rearrangement uses TRBV10-3 and TRBJ2-7; TRBD2 might be the D (6 bases). The CDR3 loop spans 11 amino acids. Trimming stripped 4 bases from V and 6 bases from J, with 7 bases between. CDR1 and CDR2 (germline): ENHRY, SYGVKD. The CDR3 bases are TGTGCCATCAGTGGGGGAGGCGAGCAGTACTTC. Its translation: CAISGGGEQYF.

Concerning this clone: The identical CDR3 is also encoded by other nucleotide sequences in the sample. The chain uses TRBV6-4 and TRBJ1-2; TRBD1 is a possible D gene (6 bases). V lost 0 bases to trimming and J lost 2 bases, with 7 bases between them. Germline CDR1 is MRHNA and CDR2 is SNTAGT. The CDR3 has 14 amino acids. The CDR3 coding sequence is TGTGCCAGCAGTGACTCGCAGGGGAACTATGGCTACACCTTC. It translates to CASSDSQGNYGYTF.

The table lists this clone with a count of one. The CDR3 nucleotides read TGTGCCAGCAGCCTTCACACAGGGCAAGGCTACACCTTC. This encodes CASSLHTGQGYTF. J is TRBJ1-2 and V is TRBV5-4, with D perhaps TRBD1 (6 bases). Trimming shortened V by 4 bases and J by 8 bases, and 15 bases separated the two germline ends. CDR1 and CDR2 (germline): SGHNT, YYREEE (reference sequence). The CDR3 runs 13 residues.

This clone was recorded a few times. This chain uses TRBV7-2 with TRBJ2-7; D is perhaps TRBD2 (7 bases). There are 19 residues in the CDR3. Trimming took off 2 bases at V and 1 base at J, with 24 bases between the two ends. The germline gives CDR1 SGHTA, CDR2 FQGNSA. CDR3 DNA sequence: TGTGCCAGCAGCTTATTGGCCGGGGGCTCGGGGAGGGGGTCCTACGAGCAGTACTTC. It yields the protein CASSLLAGGSGRGSYEQYF.

This chain links TRBV2 with TRBJ2-1; 14 nucleotides agree with TRBD2. The CDR3 sequence is 15 residues long. Germline V gene data show CDR1 as SNHLY and CDR2 as FYNNEI. The V and J ends lost 8 bases and 5 bases, in that order; junction bases with no gene match: 5. DNA for the CDR3: TGTGCCAGCCGACTAGCGGGAGGGATCCACAATGAGCAGTTCTTC. Amino acids: CASRLAGGIHNEQFF.

CDR3 DNA sequence: TGTGCCAGCAGCTTGGGGCAGGGAGAAGCTTTCTTT. The encoded protein is CASSLGQGEAFF. This chain joins TRBV11-2 and TRBJ1-1; D perhaps matches TRBD1 (5 bases). V was shortened by 3 bases and J by 8 bases, with 10 bases between the two germline ends. CDR3 length equals 12 residues. The germline V gene has CDR1 SGHAT and CDR2 FQNNGV.